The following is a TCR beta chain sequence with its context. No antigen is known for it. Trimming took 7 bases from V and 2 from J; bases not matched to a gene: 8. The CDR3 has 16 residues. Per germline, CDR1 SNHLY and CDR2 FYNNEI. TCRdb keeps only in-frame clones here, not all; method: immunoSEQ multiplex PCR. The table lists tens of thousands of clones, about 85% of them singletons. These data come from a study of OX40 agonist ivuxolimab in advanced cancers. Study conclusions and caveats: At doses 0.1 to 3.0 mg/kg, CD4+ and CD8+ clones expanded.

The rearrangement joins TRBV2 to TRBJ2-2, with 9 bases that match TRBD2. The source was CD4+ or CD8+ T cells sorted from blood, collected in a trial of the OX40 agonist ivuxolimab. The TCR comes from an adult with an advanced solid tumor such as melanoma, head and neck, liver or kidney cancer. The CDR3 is CASNRGAGGNTGELFF. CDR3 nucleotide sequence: TGTGCCAGCAACAGGGGAGCGGGGGGAAACACCGGGGAGCTGTTTTTT.